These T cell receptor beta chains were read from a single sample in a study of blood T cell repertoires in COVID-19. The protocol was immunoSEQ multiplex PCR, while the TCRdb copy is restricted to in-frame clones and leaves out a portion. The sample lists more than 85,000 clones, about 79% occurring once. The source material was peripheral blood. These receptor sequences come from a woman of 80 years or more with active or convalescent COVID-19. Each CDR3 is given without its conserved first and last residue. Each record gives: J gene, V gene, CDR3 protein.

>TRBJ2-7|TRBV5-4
ASSLIGRGYEQY
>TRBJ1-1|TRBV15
ATSPGWNTEAF
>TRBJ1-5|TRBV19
ASSIPPGTGPNQPQH
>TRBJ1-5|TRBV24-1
ATSGFPRPQH
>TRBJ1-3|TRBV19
ASSIGSSGNTIY
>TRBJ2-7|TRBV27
ASSLAGASSYEQY
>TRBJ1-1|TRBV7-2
VGAPGQGRSEAF
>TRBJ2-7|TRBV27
ASSLSPGQGEQY
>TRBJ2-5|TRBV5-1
ASSWDIRGIQETQY
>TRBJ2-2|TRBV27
ASSFGSGRSGELF
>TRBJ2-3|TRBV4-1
ASSQETGGGRDTQY
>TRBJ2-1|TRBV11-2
ASSLDPFWSGRAGEQF
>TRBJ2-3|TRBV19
ASSYSLLTDTQY
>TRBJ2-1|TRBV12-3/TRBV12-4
ASSRLAGVQF
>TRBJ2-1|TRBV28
ASSSLARGSYNEQF
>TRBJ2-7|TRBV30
AWRKLAGAREQY
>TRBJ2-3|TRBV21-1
ASSKGAQREGLGDTQY